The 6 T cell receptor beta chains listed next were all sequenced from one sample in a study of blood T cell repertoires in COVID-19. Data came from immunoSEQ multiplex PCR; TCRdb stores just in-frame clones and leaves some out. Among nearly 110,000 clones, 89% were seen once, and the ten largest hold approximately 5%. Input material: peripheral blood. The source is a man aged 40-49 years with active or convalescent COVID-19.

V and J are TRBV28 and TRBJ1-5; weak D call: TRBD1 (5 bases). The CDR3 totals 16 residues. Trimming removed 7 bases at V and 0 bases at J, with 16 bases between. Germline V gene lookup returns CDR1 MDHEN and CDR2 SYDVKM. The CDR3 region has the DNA TGTGCCAGCACCCAGGGTGGTGGGTATAGCAATCAGCCCCAGCATTTT. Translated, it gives CASTQGGGYSNQPQHF.

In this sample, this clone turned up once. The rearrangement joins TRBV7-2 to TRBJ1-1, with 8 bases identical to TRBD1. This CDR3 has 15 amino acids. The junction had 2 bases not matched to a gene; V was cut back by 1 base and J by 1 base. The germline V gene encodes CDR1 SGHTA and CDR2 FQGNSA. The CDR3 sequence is CASSLVGTGNTEAFF. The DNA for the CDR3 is TGTGCCAGCAGCTTAGTCGGGACAGGGAACACTGAAGCTTTCTTT.

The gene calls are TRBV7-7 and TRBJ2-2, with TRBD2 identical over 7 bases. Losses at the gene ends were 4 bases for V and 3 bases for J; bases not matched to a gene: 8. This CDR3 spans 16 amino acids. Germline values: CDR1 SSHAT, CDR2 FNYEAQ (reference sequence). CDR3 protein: CASSSGWAGDTGELFF. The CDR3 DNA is TGTGCCAGCAGCTCGGGGTGGGCGGGAGACACCGGGGAGCTGTTTTTT.

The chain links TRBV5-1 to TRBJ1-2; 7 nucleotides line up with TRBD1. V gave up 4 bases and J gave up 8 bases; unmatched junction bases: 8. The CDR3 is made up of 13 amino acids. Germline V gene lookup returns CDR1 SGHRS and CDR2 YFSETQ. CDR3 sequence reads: CASSPGQVEGYTF. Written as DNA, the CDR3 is TGCGCCAGCAGCCCAGGACAGGTAGAAGGCTACACCTTC.

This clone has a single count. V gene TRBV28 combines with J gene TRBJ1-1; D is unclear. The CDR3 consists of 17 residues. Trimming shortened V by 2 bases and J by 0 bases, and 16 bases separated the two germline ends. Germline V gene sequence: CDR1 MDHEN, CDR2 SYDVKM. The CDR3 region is CASSLRLGRHMNTEAFF. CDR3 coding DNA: TGTGCCAGCAGTTTAAGGCTGGGCCGACACATGAACACTGAAGCTTTCTTT.

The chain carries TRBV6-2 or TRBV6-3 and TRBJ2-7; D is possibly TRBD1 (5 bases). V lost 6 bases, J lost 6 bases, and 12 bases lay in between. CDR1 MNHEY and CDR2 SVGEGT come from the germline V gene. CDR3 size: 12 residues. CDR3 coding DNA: TGTGCCAGCAGCCATGGGGCACCCGAGCAGTACTTC. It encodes CASSHGAPEQYF.